One and the same sample provided the 32 T cell receptor beta chains below, sequenced in a study of human T cells and chemical hapten exposure. The time point denotes: patch test 1, 2 weeks after DPC sensitization. The treatment denotes: therapeutic diphenylcyclopropenone sensitization with weekly scalp DPC. Each CDR3 protein gets one entry after TCRdb re-called the RACE reads with MiXCR. The table lists 370,000 or so distinct CDR3 sequences, 4.8% of them singletons. This sample comprised whole blood, obtained in connection with sensitization to the hapten diphenylcyclopropenone (DPC). The receptors originated from a woman aged 45-60 years with alopecia areata. Some clones in this sample may be carry-over from other donors' samples.

This clonotype was recorded a few times. The chain carries TRBV5-1 and TRBJ1-1; no clear D gene. The CDR3 extends over 15 amino acids. V lost 0 bases, J lost 1 base, and 10 bases lay in between. The germline CDR1 and CDR2 sequences are SGHRS and YFSETQ. The CDR3 coding sequence is TGCGCCAGCAGCTTGGCCGGTAAACCGAACACTGAAGCTTTCTTT. Protein sequence: CASSLAGKPNTEAFF.

In its sample, this clonotype was seen many times. CDR3 coding DNA: TGTGCCAGCACCCTCAATGTGGGGTTCCAGACTGAAGCTTTCTTT. Its protein is CASTLNVGFQTEAFF. This chain uses TRBV28 with TRBJ1-1; D unclear. V dropped 7 bases and J dropped 5 bases, with 20 bases sitting between them. Germline V gene data show CDR1 as MDHEN and CDR2 as SYDVKM. The CDR3 extends over 15 amino acids.

This clonotype has at least ten counts. The V call is TRBV7-9, the J call TRBJ2-1, with 10 bases fitting TRBD2. The length of the CDR3 is 16 residues. The trim removed 5 bases at V and 0 bases at J, leaving 4 bases unmatched. Germline CDR1 reads SEHNR; CDR2 reads FQNEAQ (reference sequence). CDR3 DNA sequence: TGTGCCAGCAGCCCACCTAGCGGGGGCTCCTACAATGAGCAGTTCTTC. It is translated as CASSPPSGGSYNEQFF.

This clonotype was counted at least ten times. The J gene is TRBJ1-5, the V gene TRBV6-2 or TRBV6-3; TRBD1 aligns across 9 bases. The CDR3 sequence is 16 residues long. After removal of 6 bases from V and 1 base from J, the junction contained 7 bases not matched to a gene. Germline V lookup: CDR1 MNHEY, CDR2 SVGEGT. The CDR3, as DNA: TGTGCCAGCAGCCCCACAGGGGGCCACAGCAATCAGCCCCAGCATTTT. It is translated as CASSPTGGHSNQPQHF.

The chain has TRBV9 and TRBJ2-1; 10 nucleotides line up with TRBD2. The V segment lost 0 bases and the J segment 8 bases; nucleotides outside the gene matches: 11. Looked up from germline, CDR1 is SGDLS and CDR2 is YYNGEE. This CDR3 is 17 amino acids long. The CDR3 sequence: CASSVGDGASGSYEQFF. In DNA, the CDR3 is TGTGCCAGCAGCGTAGGGGACGGGGCTAGCGGGAGTTATGAGCAGTTCTTC.

In its sample, this clonotype was seen many times. The gene calls are TRBV19 and TRBJ2-2; 10 bases line up with TRBD1. V dropped 8 bases and J dropped 5; count of bases not matched to a gene: 8. The CDR3 consists of 15 residues. Germline CDR1 and CDR2: LNHDA and SQIVND (reference sequence). This CDR3 reads CASSTGGPGTGELFF. CDR3 nucleotides: TGTGCCAGTTCGACAGGGGGCCCGGGGACCGGGGAGCTGTTTTTT.

This clonotype was seen many times. J is TRBJ1-1 and V is TRBV11-2, with unresolved D. Between the trimmed V and J ends, which lost 1 base and 5 bases, there was a span of 8 bases. The CDR3 totals 13 residues. Per the germline V gene, CDR1 is SGHAT and CDR2 is FQNNGV. The CDR3 here is CASSLVWGTEAFF. The CDR3 DNA sequence: TGTGCCAGCAGCTTAGTGTGGGGTACTGAAGCTTTCTTT.

The chain employs TRBV7-9 and TRBJ2-7; D possibly uses TRBD1 or TRBD2 (5 bases each). Trimming shortened V by 7 bases and J by 6 bases, and 13 bases separated the two germline ends. There are 12 residues in the CDR3. CDR1 is SEHNR and CDR2 is FQNEAQ in the germline V gene (reference sequence). The CDR3 protein is CASTAPGAEQYF. The CDR3 DNA reads TGTGCCAGCACCGCGCCCGGGGCCGAGCAGTACTTC. Full variable domain (rest looked up from reference TRBV7-9 and TRBJ2-7): DTGVSQNPRHKITKRGQNVTFRCDPISEHNRLYWYRQTLGQGPEFLTYFQNEAQLEKSRLLSDRFSAERPKGSFSTLEIQRTEQGDSAMYLCASTAPGAEQYFGPGTRLTVT.

This clonotype was recorded many times. The CDR3 spells CASSMGLANYGYTF. CDR3 sequence (DNA): TGTGCCAGCAGCATGGGGTTAGCTAACTATGGCTACACCTTC. The gene calls are TRBV6-2 or TRBV6-3 and TRBJ1-2; no firm D call. CDR3 length: 14 amino acids. Trimming cost V 6 bases and J 0 bases, with 11 bases left between them. CDR1 and CDR2 (germline): MNHEY, SVGEGT.

The chain carries TRBV11-3 and TRBJ2-1; 14 nucleotides line up with TRBD2. The germline CDR1 and CDR2 sequences are SGHNT and YENEEA. This CDR3 comprises 15 residues. The V gene end was trimmed by 5 bases and the J gene end by 8 bases; junction bases not matched to a gene: 5. As DNA, the CDR3 is TGTGCCAGCAGCCGGACTAGCGGGAGGTACGATGAGCAGTTCTTC. It yields the protein CASSRTSGRYDEQFF. The variable domain in full, completed from reference TRBV11-3 and TRBJ2-1, reads EAGVVQSPRYKIIEKKQPVAFWCNPISGHNTLYWYLQNLGQGPELLIRYENEEAVDDSQLPKDRFSAERLKGVDSTLKIQPAELGDSAVYLCASSRTSGRYDEQFFGPGTRLTVL.

This clonotype came up many times. The chain links TRBV18 to TRBJ2-7; D ambiguous. Germline V gene data show CDR1 as KGHSH and CDR2 as LQKENI. The CDR3 contains 14 residues. V shed 3 bases and J shed 4 bases, with 13 bases lying between them. CDR3 protein: CASSPPDRLYEQYF. For the CDR3, the DNA is TGTGCCAGCTCACCCCCGGACCGGCTGTACGAGCAGTACTTC.

Many counts were recorded for this clonotype. In nucleotides, the CDR3 is TGTGCCAGCAGTGTTAGGTTACGCTCTGGGGCCAACGTCCTGACTTTC. It yields the protein CASSVRLRSGANVLTF. The V gene is TRBV25-1, the J gene TRBJ2-6, with no clear D. This CDR3 contains 16 residues. V lost 4 bases, J lost 0 bases, and 10 bases lay in between. Germline loops: CDR1 MGHDK, CDR2 SYGVNS.

The genes are TRBV29-1 and TRBJ2-2, with TRBD2 matching over 9 bases. CDR3 length: 14 amino acids. The V segment lost 4 bases and the J segment 6 bases; nucleotides outside the gene matches: 6. Per the germline V gene, CDR1 is SQVTM and CDR2 is ANQGSEA. CDR3 nucleotides: TGCAGCGTTGGAAATAGCGGGAGCTCCGGGGAGCTGTTTTTT. This sequence encodes CSVGNSGSSGELFF.

This clonotype has a handful of counts. The chain uses TRBV4-2 and TRBJ1-1; D uncertain. Germline V CDR1 and CDR2: LGHNA, YNFKEQ. This CDR3 contains 13 residues. Trimming shortened V by 0 bases and J by 5 bases, and 7 bases separated the two germline ends. CDR3 in DNA: TGTGCCAGCAGCCAAGACCCAGAAACTGAAGCTTTCTTT. This encodes CASSQDPETEAFF.

This clonotype occurred many times. The chain has TRBV9 and TRBJ2-2, with TRBD2 identical over 13 bases. Germline V gene data show CDR1 as SGDLS and CDR2 as YYNGEE. J was trimmed by 5 bases and V by 2 bases; bases with no gene match: 12. The CDR3 sequence is 19 residues long. CDR3 DNA: TGTGCCAGCAGCGTTTCACCGGGACTAGCGGGGACGCGGACCGGGGAGCTGTTTTTT. Amino acids: CASSVSPGLAGTRTGELFF.

This clonotype was seen a handful of times. The chain uses TRBV20-1 and TRBJ2-3; D unresolved. This CDR3 contains 12 residues. CDR1 and CDR2 (germline): DFQATT, SNEGSKA (reference sequence). V was trimmed by 6 bases and J by 1 base, leaving 8 bases between them. The DNA for the CDR3 is TGCAGTGCCCCTGGGCGCACAGATACGCAGTATTTT. Translation: CSAPGRTDTQYF.

This clonotype was seen repeatedly, ten times or more. V is TRBV7-2 and J is TRBJ2-3; D not resolved. This CDR3 spans 11 amino acids. Trimming left V 5 bases short and J 5 bases short, with 5 bases between. CDR1 and CDR2 (germline): SGHTA, FQGNSA. The CDR3 bases are TGTGCCAGCAGCAATGGAGATACGCAGTATTTT. Translating it yields CASSNGDTQYF.

This clonotype was seen ten or more times. This sequence joins TRBV5-5 and TRBJ1-1; no clear D gene. Deletions cut 0 bases from V and 4 bases from J, with 7 bases between. The CDR3 sequence is 13 residues long. Per the germline V gene, CDR1 is SGHKS and CDR2 is YYEKEE (reference sequence). The CDR3 DNA reads as TGTGCCAGCAGCTTGGCGGGTTCCACTGAAGCTTTCTTT. Protein: CASSLAGSTEAFF.

This clonotype was seen at least ten times. The gene calls are TRBV10-3 and TRBJ2-7; no clear D gene. In germline, CDR1 is ENHRY, CDR2 SYGVKD. V was cut by 0 bases and J by 6 bases, with 9 bases left in between. This CDR3 has 13 amino acids. CDR3 amino acids: CAISESTGPEQYF. The CDR3 DNA sequence: TGTGCCATCAGTGAGTCGACCGGGCCCGAGCAGTACTTC.

This clonotype has just a few counts. V gene TRBV3-1 combines with J gene TRBJ2-7; TRBD2 agrees at 7 bases. Germline trimming cut 1 base from V and 1 base from J; bases unmatched to any gene: 4. The CDR3 consists of 15 residues. Germline V gene sequence: CDR1 LGHDT, CDR2 YNNKEL (reference sequence). CDR3 sequence reads: CASSQVSGASYEQYF. In nucleotides, the CDR3 is TGTGCCAGCAGCCAAGTAAGCGGGGCATCCTACGAGCAGTACTTC.

The chain links TRBV10-2 to TRBJ1-5; D is uncertain. The CDR3 is made up of 14 amino acids. Trimming removed 6 bases at V and 7 bases at J, with 16 bases between. Germline CDR1 WSHSY, CDR2 SAAADI. The CDR3: CASSLGRAGQPQHF. The DNA for the CDR3 is TGCGCCAGCAGCTTGGGGAGGGCGGGCCAGCCCCAGCATTTT.

This clonotype was observed a handful of times. The genes are TRBV28 and TRBJ2-7; tentatively, D is TRBD1 or TRBD2 (6 bases each). Trimming removed 6 bases from V and 6 bases from J, with 15 bases in between. CDR1 and CDR2 (germline): MDHEN, SYDVKM. The CDR3 runs to 13 residues. The chain's CDR3 is CASRGGAEREQYF. The CDR3 bases are TGTGCCAGCAGGGGGGGCGCAGAACGCGAGCAGTACTTC.

This clonotype was counted at least ten times. The CDR3 DNA is TGTGCCTGGAGTAAGGGGGCAGGGGGCGCGTCGGGCACTGAAGCTTTCTTT. As protein: CAWSKGAGGASGTEAFF. The chain employs TRBV30 and TRBJ1-1, with TRBD1 matching over 8 bases. Losses at the gene ends were 2 bases for V and 4 bases for J; bases not matched to a gene: 15. Per germline, CDR1 GTSNPN and CDR2 SVGIG (reference sequence). The CDR3 is 17 amino acids.

This clonotype was observed a few times. The chain is built from TRBV11-2 and TRBJ2-3; D might be TRBD2 (5 bases). This CDR3 is built from 14 residues. Trimming removed 5 bases at V and 2 bases at J, with 11 bases between. The V gene's germline CDR1 is SGHAT and CDR2 FQNNGV. CDR3 protein: CASSLEGLTDTQYF. DNA of the CDR3: TGTGCCAGCAGCCTCGAGGGCCTCACAGATACGCAGTATTTT. Combining the CDR3 with reference TRBV11-2 and TRBJ2-3 gives the whole variable domain EAGVAQSPRYKIIEKRQSVAFWCNPISGHATLYWYQQILGQGPKLLIQFQNNGVVDDSQLPKDRFSAERLKGVDSTLKIQPAKLEDSAVYLCASSLEGLTDTQYFGPGTRLTVL.

In this sample, this clonotype turned up many times. The CDR3 sequence is CAISPVGLAYEQYF. The DNA of the CDR3 is TGTGCCATCAGTCCAGTGGGTTTGGCCTACGAGCAGTACTTC. This chain joins TRBV10-3 and TRBJ2-7; unclear D gene. This CDR3 spans 14 amino acids. Germline V CDR1 and CDR2: ENHRY, SYGVKD. Trimming stripped 5 bases from V and 2 bases from J, with 13 bases between.

This clonotype was recorded many times. V gene TRBV10-3 combines with J gene TRBJ2-7; D not certain. V dropped 3 bases and J dropped 5 bases, with 8 bases sitting between them. Germline V lookup: CDR1 ENHRY, CDR2 SYGVKD. This CDR3 comprises 12 residues. Here the CDR3 DNA reads TGTGCCATCAGTGACTTTGCCGACGAGCAGTACTTC. This gives the protein CAISDFADEQYF.

Ten or more counts support this clonotype. The chain has TRBV12-3 or TRBV12-4 and TRBJ2-3; D possibly matches TRBD1 or TRBD2 (6 bases each). V lost 1 base and J 4 bases, leaving 9 bases between the germline ends. The CDR3 totals 14 residues. This CDR3 reads CASSLGGAADTQYF. As DNA, the CDR3 is TGTGCCAGCAGTTTAGGGGGGGCGGCAGATACGCAGTATTTT.

This clonotype has ten or more counts. This chain connects TRBV28 to TRBJ1-6, with 7 nucleotides matching TRBD1. Per germline, CDR1 MDHEN and CDR2 SYDVKM. J lost 10 bases, V lost 4 bases, and 7 bases had no gene match. This CDR3 is 14 amino acids long. CDR3 sequence (DNA): TGTGCCAGCAGTTGGACAGGCGGTGGCTCACCCCTCCACTTT. It codes for CASSWTGGGSPLHF. The variable domain in full, completed from reference TRBV28 and TRBJ1-6, reads DVKVTQSSRYLVKRTGEKVFLECVQDMDHENMFWYRQDPGLGLRLIYFSYDVKMKEKGDIPEGYSVSREKKERFSLILESASTNQTSMYLCASSWTGGGSPLHFGNGTRLTVT.

The V and J genes are TRBV19 and TRBJ1-4, with D tentatively TRBD1 (6 bases). The CDR3 consists of 18 residues. Germline values: CDR1 LNHDA, CDR2 SQIVND (reference sequence). Trimming left V 5 bases short and J 7 bases short, with 26 bases between. Here the CDR3 reads CASSGPAGAAVVVEKLFF. In nucleotides, the CDR3 is TGTGCCAGTAGTGGCCCTGCAGGGGCGGCCGTCGTGGTTGAAAAACTGTTTTTT.

This clonotype was counted ten times or more. The chain recombines TRBV5-1 with TRBJ1-3; tentative D call: TRBD1 (6 bases). The CDR3 is 15 amino acids. The V and J ends lost 0 bases and 4 bases respectively, with 11 bases between them. From germline, CDR1 is SGHRS and CDR2 YFSETQ. CDR3: CASSLAGTLGNTIYF. In nucleotides, the CDR3 is TGCGCCAGCAGCTTGGCAGGGACATTAGGAAACACCATATATTTT.

Ten or more counts support this clonotype. The J gene is TRBJ2-7, the V gene TRBV12-3 or TRBV12-4; D gene ambiguous. CDR3 length equals 11 residues. V gave up 2 bases and J gave up 7 bases, with 6 bases separating them. Here the CDR3 reads CASSLTEEQYF. The CDR3 DNA follows: TGTGCCAGCAGTTTAACCGAGGAGCAGTACTTC.

The sample holds a few counts of this clonotype. The chain employs TRBV2 and TRBJ1-1; tentative D call: TRBD1 (6 bases). Trimming took 4 bases from V and 3 from J, leaving 12 bases between them. The CDR3 length is 14 residues. Germline lookup yields CDR1 SNHLY and CDR2 FYNNEI. CDR3 loop: CASSGGNRDTEAFF. The CDR3 region has the DNA TGTGCCAGCAGTGGGGGTAACAGGGACACTGAAGCTTTCTTT.